This T cell receptor (beta chain) was identified during a study of blood T cell repertoires in COVID-19. At the level of the study: Researchers got acute and convalescent COVID-19 samples from the United States, Italy and Spain. PBMCs, B-cell-depleted T cells, or T cells were the source of the cDNA or gDNA that made up the material.

Original processing methods: Nucleated cell counts were estimated from reference gene primer amplification. Assay used: immunoSEQ multiplex PCR; TCRdb lists only in-frame clones, some missing. The V and J calls and clone size come from that table; D and trimming were worked out from the DNA. The sample holds approximately 85,000 clones, 70% to 90% seen once. Trimming at V came to 6 bases and at J to 0 bases, leaving 12 bases not matched to a gene. The germline V gene encodes CDR1 MNHEY and CDR2 SMNVEV (reference sequence). This CDR3 region has 17 residues. This clonotype was obtained from a human donor in a cohort sampled during active COVID-19. This chain connects TRBV27 to TRBJ2-7; 9 nucleotides match TRBD1. The sample comprised peripheral blood. The CDR3 sequence: CASSRNSGTGSSYEQYF. In DNA, the CDR3 is TGTGCCAGCAGCCGAAACTCCGGGACAGGGAGCTCCTACGAGCAGTACTTC.